The entry that follows covers one T cell receptor beta chain sequence. Its recognized antigen is unknown. Base qualities were left out, and no much larger clone turns up one base away. Libraries were prepared through the immunoSEQ multiplex PCR assay. TCRdb holds this immuneACCESS table with in-frame rearrangements only. Some clones are missing; in checked studies, unresolved V genes explain under half, and the rest has no known cause. The sample contains some 77,000 clones, around nine tenths of them found a single time. The leading ten clones occupy 0.3% to 0.45% of the sample. This sample is part of a study of technical replicates of blood from several donors (dated by TCRdb to about 2017). Cut back by 11 bases and 0 bases, the V and J ends lie 8 bases apart. Inclusive of the bounding cysteine and phenylalanine, the CDR3 is 11 residues long. Only the CDR3 part of the read is kept: 33 bases, read in frame from the first base. According to the germline V gene (reference sequence), CDR1 reads SEHNR and CDR2 reads FQNEAQ.

The sequenced sample was T cells isolated from PBMCs. The sequence joins TRBV7-9 to TRBJ2-7; the D gene is possibly TRBD2, with 6 bases matching. The TCR sequence derives from a human donor in good health. The CDR3 protein is CAGGNSYEQYF. The DNA reads TGTGCCGGGGGGAACTCCTACGAGCAGTACTTC. With all but the CDR3 taken from the reference TRBV7-9 and TRBJ2-7 genes, the full variable domain is: DTGVSQNPRHKITKRGQNVTFRCDPISEHNRLYWYRQTLGQGPEFLTYFQNEAQLEKSRLLSDRFSAERPKGSFSTLEIQRTEQGDSAMYLCAGGNSYEQYFGPGTRLTVT.